This T cell receptor beta chain was recorded in a study of regulatory T cells in long-lasting Graves disease listed by TCRdb under 2021. With respect to the entire study: Newly diagnosed Graves' disease patients had taken antithyroid drugs for less than 3 months. Persistent Graves' disease patients were compared with newly diagnosed Graves' disease patients by peripheral blood TCR sequencing and RNA sequencing. The study was registered as a clinical trial and conducted in China. A total of about 35 samples underwent TCR sequencing, from roughly 13 patients with persistent Graves' disease and approximately 20 patients with newly diagnosed Graves' disease.

Paper-wide results and their limitations: Peripheral blood alone was examined, since thyroid tissue, which constituted the primary lesion, could not be accessed. Persistent Graves' disease patients showed lower TCR Shannon entropy and fewer highly expanded clones than newly diagnosed patients, suggesting clonal expansion. TRBV28, TRBJ1-2 and TRBJ2-5 were preferentially used in persistent disease, while TRBV20-1 and TRBJ2-1 were favored in newly diagnosed disease. More public clonotypes were shared among persistent patients (roughly 2,900) than among newly diagnosed patients (roughly 1,000). As a limitation, the authors acknowledged that the small sample size may reduce accuracy. Sequencing and analysis were limited to the TCR beta chain.

Per the publication, the time point label means: newly diagnosed GD, antithyroid drugs for less than 3 months. For both TCR sequencing and RNA sequencing, RNA was extracted from PBMCs in TRIzol. The diagnosis of Graves' disease was made according to American Thyroid Association guidelines. The patients came from an endocrinology department in Xi'an, China. From each patient, approximately 10 milliliters of peripheral blood was collected into an EDTA anticoagulant tube. Ficoll Paque Plus density gradient separation was used to isolate PBMCs, and no further T cell sorting was performed. An Agilent 2100 Bioanalyzer and agarose gel were used to check RNA quality, while a NanoDrop 2000 measured RNA concentration. This clonotype was detected ten times or more. Its specific antigen is unknown. The record has no base qualities; no much larger clone is one base away. Receptor amplification or capture employed multiplex PCR. TCRdb names Illumina HiSeq 4000 as the instrument used. TCR beta libraries were built with iRepertoire HTBI primers and Arm-PCR amplification of CDR3 regions. Gel purification was performed on PCR products prior to sequencing. The paper's processing steps were these. Gene usage analysis of CDR3 amino acid clonotypes used the roughly 60 TRBV and 14 TRBJ segments found across samples. Filtered high-quality paired reads were merged into contigs using COPE and FqMerger. BLAST was used to align contigs to the IMGT TRBV, TRBD and TRBJ reference genes, and CDR3 was defined following IMGT. Highly expanded clones were defined as clonotypes with a frequency above 0.1%. Shannon entropy served as the measure of repertoire diversity, while the Gini coefficient captured V-J evenness. Clonotypes shared by more than one individual were considered public. TCRdb reran the public reads through fastp at Q25 and MiXCR, keeping productive beta chains. Rows are unified per CDR3 protein, each entry keeping the most common DNA and genes. The V and J calls were determined by TCRdb, not by the authors. The sample table contains 680,000 or so distinct CDR3 sequences; only one count was recorded for around 17% of them. Jointly, the top ten make up around a sixth of the sample.

The germline V gene specifies SGHVS as CDR1 and FQNEAQ as CDR2. Measured from the cysteine to the phenylalanine, the CDR3 is 15 residues long. The entry retains the CDR3 DNA only, 45 bases that are in frame from base 1. Unmatched junction bases come to 9, with V trimmed by 5 bases and J by 8 bases. This sample was shared with a second study, whose subject was T cells in Graves' hyperthyroidism and ophthalmopathy. As the second publication notes: A patient counted as having stable Graves' hyperthyroidism if no progression to ophthalmopathy occurred over 18 months of follow-up. The hyperthyroidism patients were between 18 and 65 years old and newly diagnosed, with a disease duration of less than 2 months. Any patient with an uncontrolled infection, another autoimmune disease, pregnancy or lactation was excluded. Diagnoses were based on clinical symptoms, serum thyroxine and TRAb, thyroid ultrasound and orbital computed tomography. For the first round of RT-PCR on the TCR CDR3, the HTBI primer set was used together with the Qiagen OneStep RT-PCR kit. Most expanded thyroid clonotypes (frequency above 0.001) were also detected in blood, suggesting blood repertoires may reflect thyroid immune responses. A 13 V-J signature model separated ophthalmopathy from stable hyperthyroidism, with roughly 88% sensitivity and roughly 81% specificity in cross-validation and 80%/75% in testing. During validation, the model predicted progression to ophthalmopathy a median of approximately six months ahead of onset, with 60% to 71% sensitivity and more than 72% specificity. To identify TCR V-J signatures that set the groups apart, the researchers used a discovery cohort of more than 95 patients, made up of 40 to 45 with Graves' ophthalmopathy and approximately 57 with stable Graves' hyperthyroidism. Whether ophthalmopathy could be predicted prospectively was tested in an independent validation cohort made up of under 20 hyperthyroidism patients plus 17 patients who later progressed to ophthalmopathy. The 75 to 100 discovery patients were divided at random into training and test sets in a 7:3 ratio. The study also compared thyroid tissue and blood T-cell repertoires from 5 to 7 Graves' hyperthyroidism patients. Following sampling, methimazole starting at 30 mg daily was given to hyperthyroidism patients, and high-dose intravenous methylprednisolone was given to ophthalmopathy patients. Libraries were constructed in a second round of multiplex PCR, after which size selection and purification were carried out. Libraries were sequenced paired-end with 100 bp reads on an Illumina HiSeq2000. SOAPnuke was used to process the raw data, throwing out any read that contained adapters or uncalled bases, had a mean Phred below 15, or lacked an exact constant-primer or identifier match. COPE v1.2.5 was used to merge the high-quality paired reads, and each unique nucleotide sequence was defined as a clonotype. Clonotypes were aligned to IMGT TRBV, TRBD and TRBJ reference segments using MiTCR v1.1. The analysis included only V-J combinations with a frequency above 0.0001, which together covered 99% to 99.2% of the repertoires. The TCS score was defined as the ratio of F50 (clonal expansion) to E x V (chaos), calculated using BLOSUM62-based TCRdist between CDR3 peptides within each V-J. Welch's t-statistics and random forest reduced 450 to 600 V-J features to roughly 13, which were used in a naive Bayes classifier (R e1071). Sample size was not statistically predetermined, and blinding of investigators to group allocation was not performed. TCR Vbeta CDR3 sequencing of 135 peripheral blood samples (roughly 43 ophthalmopathy, 75 or so hyperthyroidism and approximately 17 progressor patients) is reported in the paper.

The starting material was peripheral blood mononuclear cells (PBMCs), obtained at new diagnosis, from a patient treated with antithyroid drugs. The source is a woman under 40 with Graves disease. Donor details come from another sample of the same person, matched by shared clones. The chain is encoded by TRBV7-8 joined to TRBJ1-6, with 7 middle bases fitting TRBD1. The CDR3 reads as follows: CASSVIGTVDSPLHF. The base sequence is TGTGCCAGCAGCGTAATAGGGACAGTTGATTCACCCCTCCACTTT. Reference TRBV7-8 and TRBJ1-6 proteins supply the regions before and after the CDR3; the full variable domain is: GAGVSQSPRYKVAKRGQDVALRCDPISGHVSLFWYQQALGQGPEFLTYFQNEAQLDKSGLPSDRFFAERPEGSVSTLKIQRTQQEDSAVYLCASSVIGTVDSPLHFGNGTRLTVT.